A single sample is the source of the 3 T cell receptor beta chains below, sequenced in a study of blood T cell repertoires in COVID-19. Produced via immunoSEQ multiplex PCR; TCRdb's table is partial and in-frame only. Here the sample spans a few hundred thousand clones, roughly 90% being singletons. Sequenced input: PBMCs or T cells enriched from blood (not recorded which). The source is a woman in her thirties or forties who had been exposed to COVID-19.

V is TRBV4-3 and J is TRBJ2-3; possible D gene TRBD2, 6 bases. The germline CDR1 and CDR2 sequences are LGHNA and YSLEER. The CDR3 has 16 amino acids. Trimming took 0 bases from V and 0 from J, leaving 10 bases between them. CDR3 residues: CASSQDSSGSTDTQYF. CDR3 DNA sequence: TGCGCCAGCAGCCAAGATAGTAGCGGTAGCACAGATACGCAGTATTTT.

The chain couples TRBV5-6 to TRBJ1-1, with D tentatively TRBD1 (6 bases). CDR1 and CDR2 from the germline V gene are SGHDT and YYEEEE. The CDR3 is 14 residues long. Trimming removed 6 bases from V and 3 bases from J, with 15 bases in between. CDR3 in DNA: TGTGCCAGCAACCCAGGGGATCGGTACACTGAAGCTTTCTTT. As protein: CASNPGDRYTEAFF.

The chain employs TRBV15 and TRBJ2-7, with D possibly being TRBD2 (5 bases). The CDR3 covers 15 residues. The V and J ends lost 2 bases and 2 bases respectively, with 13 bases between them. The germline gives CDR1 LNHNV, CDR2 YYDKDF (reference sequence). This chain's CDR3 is CATSRLNTGAYEQYF. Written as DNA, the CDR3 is TGTGCCACCAGCAGATTGAACACCGGGGCCTACGAGCAGTACTTC. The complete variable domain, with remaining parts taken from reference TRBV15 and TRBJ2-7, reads DAMVIQNPRYQVTQFGKPVTLSCSQTLNHNVMYWYQQKSSQAPKLLFHYYDKDFNNEADTPDNFQSRRPNTSFCFLDIRSPGLGDTAMYLCATSRLNTGAYEQYFGPGTRLTVT.